This passage covers 29 T cell receptor beta chains from one sample sequenced in a study of CD8 T cells in ankylosing spondylitis. Each CDR3 protein gets one entry after TCRdb re-called the 5' RACE reads with MiXCR. This table holds 200,000 to 250,000 distinct CDR3 sequences, 10% found once. Sequencing was carried out using blood, either unsorted or a sorted T cell fraction (not recorded which). These receptors were obtained from a male donor with ankylosing spondylitis or in good health (not recorded which).

This clonotype showed up many times. This rearrangement joins TRBV10-2 to TRBJ1-2, with TRBD1 matching 9 bases. V lost 1 base and J lost 6; bases outside the gene matches: 6. Germline V gene data show CDR1 as WSHSY and CDR2 as SAAADI. The CDR3 has 15 residues. The CDR3 reads CASSEFRDRDDGYTF. CDR3 coding DNA: TGCGCCAGCAGTGAGTTCCGGGACAGGGACGATGGCTACACCTTC.

Ten or more counts support this clonotype. This sequence joins TRBV7-9 and TRBJ2-1; 7 bases are shared with TRBD2. Unmatched junction bases numbered 9, after V lost 5 bases and J lost 5 bases. Germline V gives CDR1 SEHNR, CDR2 FQNEAQ (reference sequence). The CDR3 is made up of 15 amino acids. In nucleotides, the CDR3 is TGTGCCAGCAGCCCACGGGGGGACCGCAACAATGAGCAGTTCTTC. Translating it yields CASSPRGDRNNEQFF.

This clonotype was recorded many times. The chain is built from TRBV7-8 and TRBJ2-3; 9 nucleotides match TRBD2. Germline-derived CDR1 and CDR2 are SGHVS and FQNEAQ. The length of the CDR3 is 16 residues. Trimming cost V 5 bases and J 0 bases; bases outside gene matches: 6. CDR3 sequence (DNA): TGTGCCAGCAGCCAAAGACTAGCGGACAGCACAGATACGCAGTATTTT. It specifies CASSQRLADSTDTQYF. Filled out from reference TRBV7-8 and TRBJ2-3, the complete variable domain reads GAGVSQSPRYKVAKRGQDVALRCDPISGHVSLFWYQQALGQGPEFLTYFQNEAQLDKSGLPSDRFFAERPEGSVSTLKIQRTQQEDSAVYLCASSQRLADSTDTQYFGPGTRLTVL.

This clonotype turned up a few times. The chain uses TRBV24-1 and TRBJ2-1; tentative D call: TRBD1 (5 bases). The CDR3 consists of 13 residues. V gave up 4 bases and J gave up 7 bases, with 10 bases separating them. The germline gives CDR1 KGHDR, CDR2 SFDVKD. CDR3 nucleotide sequence: TGTGCCACCAGTGAGGTGGGGCGGAATGAGCAGTTCTTC. The encoded protein is CATSEVGRNEQFF.

The chain carries TRBV7-9 and TRBJ1-2; perhaps TRBD1 as D (6 bases). Per the germline V gene, CDR1 is SEHNR and CDR2 is FQNEAQ (reference sequence). There are 13 residues in the CDR3. V was cut by 4 bases and J by 6 bases, with 12 bases left in between. The DNA for the CDR3 is TGTGCCAGCAGCTCCTCCGGGACAAATGGCTACACCTTC. Amino acids: CASSSSGTNGYTF.

This rearrangement joins TRBV7-9 to TRBJ2-1; D is ambiguous. Germline CDR1 reads SEHNR; CDR2 reads FQNEAQ (reference sequence). The CDR3 runs 16 residues. V shed 5 bases and J shed 0 bases, with 14 bases lying between them. The CDR3 region has the DNA TGTGCCAGCAGCGAGAATCCTCGGAGCTCCTACAATGAGCAGTTCTTC. The encoded protein is CASSENPRSSYNEQFF.

The chain combines TRBV5-1 with TRBJ1-2, with TRBD1 matching 7 bases. Trimming at V came to 4 bases and at J to 7 bases, leaving 10 bases not matched to a gene. The CDR3 runs to 14 residues. Germline V gene data show CDR1 as SGHRS and CDR2 as YFSETQ. CDR3 sequence (DNA): TGCGCCAGCAGCCCGCGGGACAGTATCTCTGGCTACACCTTC. Protein sequence: CASSPRDSISGYTF.

In the case of this clonotype: Germline and junction disagree at one end, which may indicate a read error. The rearrangement joins TRBV6-7 to TRBJ2-7; D might be TRBD2 (6 bases). TRBV6-7 is flagged as an ORF with uncertain function. CDR3 length equals 11 residues. CDR3 in DNA: TGTGCCAGCAGAAACCTGGGACTGGAAGACTTC. Translating gives CASRNLGLEDF.

This clonotype was recorded at least ten times. The chain links TRBV7-2 to TRBJ2-1; D not resolved. The germline V gene has CDR1 SGHTA and CDR2 FQGNSA. The V and J ends lost 2 bases and 7 bases respectively, with 9 bases between them. The length of the CDR3 is 13 residues. CDR3 protein: CASSLRVWNEQFF. The CDR3 coding sequence is TGTGCCAGCAGCTTAAGGGTGTGGAATGAGCAGTTCTTC.

This clonotype was detected many times. The junction departs from germline at one end; a sequencing error may be responsible. This chain uses TRBV30 with TRBJ2-4; perhaps D is TRBD1 or TRBD2 (5 bases each). Germline values: CDR1 GTSNPN, CDR2 SVGIG (reference sequence). The CDR3 length is 12 residues. The CDR3, as DNA: TGTGCCTGGAGTGCCCCCGGGACCCGATGCTTCTTC. This codes for CAWSAPGTRCFF.

Many counts were recorded for this clonotype. The rearrangement uses TRBV6-6 and TRBJ1-1; D not resolved. CDR3 length equals 11 residues. In germline, CDR1 is MNHNY, CDR2 SVGAGI (reference sequence). V was pared by 6 bases and J by 11 bases, with 13 bases between. The CDR3 is CASRKGSGAFF. Written as DNA, the CDR3 is TGTGCCAGCAGAAAGGGATCGGGCGCTTTCTTT.

This clonotype was observed many times. The genes are TRBV5-1 and TRBJ1-5; D perhaps matches TRBD1 (5 bases). From germline, CDR1 is SGHRS and CDR2 YFSETQ. The CDR3 totals 14 residues. Trimming removed 4 bases from V and 6 bases from J, with 14 bases in between. The CDR3 reads CASSLDSIGQPQHF. The CDR3 DNA sequence: TGCGCCAGCAGCCTAGACAGTATCGGTCAGCCCCAGCATTTT.

Comments on this clonotype: Its ends do not fully match the called genes, so a read error is possible. This sequence joins TRBV7-6 and TRBJ1-4; D remains unclear. Germline values: CDR1 SGHVS, CDR2 FNYEAQ. The CDR3 is 16 amino acids. The CDR3 region has the DNA TGTACCAGCAGCTTAGGCCAGGCCGGGACTAATGAAAAACTGTTTTTT. Protein product: CTSSLGQAGTNEKLFF.

This clonotype was observed many times. This chain links TRBV20-1 with TRBJ2-5, with D uncertain. The germline V and J ends were trimmed by 3 bases and 5 bases, with 16 bases remaining between them. CDR3 length: 14 amino acids. CDR1 and CDR2 from the germline V gene are DFQATT and SNEGSKA (reference sequence). CDR3 nucleotides: TGCAGTGCTAGTACGCAGAAAACATGGGAGACCCAGTACTTC. Its protein is CSASTQKTWETQYF.

The sample holds many counts of this clonotype. The chain recombines TRBV7-2 with TRBJ2-7; D is perhaps TRBD1 or TRBD2 (5 bases each). The V gene lost 3 bases and the J gene lost 5 bases, with 14 bases spanning the gap. The CDR3 covers 14 residues. Germline V gene data show CDR1 as SGHTA and CDR2 as FQGNSA. The CDR3 loop reads CASSLVGTENEQYF. As DNA, the CDR3 is TGTGCCAGCAGCTTGGTCGGGACGGAGAACGAGCAGTACTTC.

This clonotype has ten or more counts. This chain uses TRBV5-1 with TRBJ2-1, with TRBD2 identical over 8 bases. With V trimmed by 4 bases and J by 8 bases, 8 bases remained unmatched. Germline lookup yields CDR1 SGHRS and CDR2 YFSETQ. CDR3 length equals 14 residues. DNA for the CDR3: TGCGCCAGCAGCCCGGGACTAGGGGGGGATGAGCAGTTCTTC. It encodes CASSPGLGGDEQFF.

This clonotype was detected many times. The chain joins TRBV5-6 to TRBJ1-5; no clear D gene. There are 14 residues in the CDR3. Germline V gene lookup returns CDR1 SGHDT and CDR2 YYEEEE. V lost 3 bases, J lost 4 bases, and 11 bases lay in between. The CDR3 coding sequence is TGTGCCAGCAGCTCATTGAGCATGAATCAGCCCCAGCATTTT. This sequence encodes CASSSLSMNQPQHF.

The chain combines TRBV7-9 with TRBJ1-5; unclear D gene. Germline CDR1 reads SEHNR; CDR2 reads FQNEAQ (reference sequence). The length of the CDR3 is 12 residues. V was cut by 5 bases and J by 3 bases, with 5 bases left in between. The chain's CDR3 is CASSPINQPQHF. The DNA of the CDR3 is TGTGCCAGCAGCCCCATCAATCAGCCCCAGCATTTT. Full variable domain (missing parts from reference TRBV7-9 and TRBJ1-5): DTGVSQNPRHKITKRGQNVTFRCDPISEHNRLYWYRQTLGQGPEFLTYFQNEAQLEKSRLLSDRFSAERPKGSFSTLEIQRTEQGDSAMYLCASSPINQPQHFGDGTRLSIL.

This clonotype has ten or more counts. The rearrangement joins TRBV11-3 to TRBJ2-5; tentative D call: TRBD1 (6 bases). Germline CDR1 reads SGHNT; CDR2 reads YENEEA. This CDR3 contains 14 residues. The V gene lost 5 bases and the J gene lost 3 bases, with 13 bases spanning the gap. CDR3 amino acids: CASSPPGTKETQYF. The CDR3 DNA follows: TGTGCCAGCAGCCCACCCGGGACAAAAGAGACCCAGTACTTC.

This clonotype was seen only a few times. The CDR3 DNA reads TGCAGTGCTAGCGGGAGCGGCAACGAGCAGTACTTC. Amino acids: CSASGSGNEQYF. The chain links TRBV20-1 to TRBJ2-7; a weak D match, TRBD2 (6 bases). The V end lost 3 bases, the J end lost 5 bases, and 11 bases lay between the germline ends. Germline CDR1 reads DFQATT; CDR2 reads SNEGSKA (reference sequence). The CDR3 spans 12 residues.

This clonotype appeared many times. V usage is TRBV20-1 and J usage is TRBJ1-2; D is undetermined. This CDR3 is 13 amino acids long. Germline V gives CDR1 DFQATT, CDR2 SNEGSKA (reference sequence). V was pared by 6 bases and J by 7 bases, with 18 bases between. DNA of the CDR3: TGCAGTGCGGGGTGGACGGGAGAGAGTGGCTACACCTTC. Translated: CSAGWTGESGYTF.

Ten or more counts support this clonotype. The gene calls are TRBV5-1 and TRBJ2-3; the D gene could be TRBD1 or TRBD2 (8 bases each). V lost 7 bases, J lost 1 base, and 13 bases lay in between. Germline CDR1 is SGHRS and CDR2 is YFSETQ. The CDR3 contains 14 residues. CDR3 protein: CASRGGQGTDTQYF. CDR3 DNA: TGCGCCAGCCGGGGGGGACAGGGCACAGATACGCAGTATTTT.

The chain couples TRBV7-9 to TRBJ1-1, with TRBD1 matching over 8 bases. The CDR3 spans 16 residues. CDR1 is SEHNR, CDR2 FQNEAQ, per germline (reference sequence). The ends lost 1 base at V and 4 bases at J; junction bases unmatched: 8. The CDR3 here is CASSLDRAGGGTEAFF. For the CDR3, the DNA is TGTGCCAGCAGCTTAGATCGGGCAGGGGGCGGCACTGAAGCTTTCTTT.

This clonotype has at least ten counts. J is TRBJ2-1 and V is TRBV5-1, with a weak D call TRBD2 (6 bases). The germline V gene has CDR1 SGHRS and CDR2 YFSETQ. The CDR3 has 14 residues. Trimming took 2 bases from V and 8 from J, leaving 14 bases between them. The CDR3 DNA follows: TGCGCCAGCAGCTTCACCCATTCTAGCGATGAGCAGTTCTTC. The encoded protein is CASSFTHSSDEQFF.

In its sample, this clonotype was seen many times. V gene TRBV12-3 or TRBV12-4 combines with J gene TRBJ2-3; TRBD2 aligns across 7 bases. The length of the CDR3 is 14 residues. Trimming removed 4 bases from V and 4 bases from J; junction bases left unmatched: 5. CDR3 in amino acids: CASSYRTRSDTQYF. The DNA for the CDR3 is TGTGCCAGCAGTTACCGGACTAGATCAGATACGCAGTATTTT.

This clonotype was observed many times. V gene TRBV3-1 combines with J gene TRBJ2-1; D possibly corresponds to TRBD1 (5 bases). This CDR3 contains 16 residues. Germline values: CDR1 LGHDT, CDR2 YNNKEL (reference sequence). With 0 bases removed from V and 4 bases from J, the gap between germline ends came to 13 bases. CDR3 DNA: TGTGCCAGCAGCCAAGATACAGGCAGGGTTTACAATGAGCAGTTCTTC. Translation gives CASSQDTGRVYNEQFF.

Ten or more counts support this clonotype. The rearrangement joins TRBV10-3 to TRBJ1-5; D gene ambiguous. The CDR3 consists of 14 residues. Trimming took 8 bases from V and 4 from J, leaving 15 bases between them. Germline V gene data show CDR1 as ENHRY and CDR2 as SYGVKD. CDR3 in amino acids: CAIAAVAANQPQHF. Written as DNA, the CDR3 is TGTGCCATCGCAGCAGTGGCCGCAAATCAGCCCCAGCATTTT.

This rearrangement joins TRBV5-5 to TRBJ1-1, with TRBD1 identical over 8 bases. The CDR3 length is 15 residues. V trimming: 4 bases; J trimming: 5 bases; junction bases outside the gene matches: 10. Germline lookup yields CDR1 SGHKS and CDR2 YYEKEE (reference sequence). The CDR3, as DNA: TGTGCCAGCAGCGTTGCAGGGGGCGCGGGAACTGAAGCTTTCTTT. Amino acid sequence: CASSVAGGAGTEAFF.

This clonotype has only a few counts. The chain is built from TRBV4-2 and TRBJ2-1; TRBD2 matches 12 bases. V shed 4 bases and J 9 bases; nucleotides not matched to a gene: 7. Germline CDR1 LGHNA, CDR2 YNFKEQ. This CDR3 spans 15 amino acids. CDR3: CASSLRLAGEGEQFF. Written as DNA, the CDR3 is TGTGCCAGCAGCCTCAGACTAGCGGGAGAAGGTGAGCAGTTCTTC.